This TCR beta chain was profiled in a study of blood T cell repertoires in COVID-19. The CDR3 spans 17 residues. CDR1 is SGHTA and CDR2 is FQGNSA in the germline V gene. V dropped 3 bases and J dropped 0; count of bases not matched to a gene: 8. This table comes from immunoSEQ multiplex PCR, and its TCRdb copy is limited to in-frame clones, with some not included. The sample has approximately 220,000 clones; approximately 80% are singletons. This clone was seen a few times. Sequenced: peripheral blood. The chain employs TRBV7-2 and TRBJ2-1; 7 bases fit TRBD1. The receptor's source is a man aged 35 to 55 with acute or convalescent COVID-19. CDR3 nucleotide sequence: TGTGCCAGCAGCTTCTCAGGGGGAAGCGGCTCCTACAATGAGCAGTTCTTC. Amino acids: CASSFSGGSGSYNEQFF. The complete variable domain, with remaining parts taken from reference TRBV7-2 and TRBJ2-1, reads GAGVSQSPSNKVTEKGKDVELRCDPISGHTALYWYRQSLGQGLEFLIYFQGNSAPDKSGLPSDRFSAERTGGSVSTLTIQRTQQEDSAVYLCASSFSGGSGSYNEQFFGPGTRLTVL.